These 13 T cell receptor beta chains share one sample of origin, sequenced in a study of blood T cell repertoires in COVID-19. Some clones are missing from TCRdb's copy, which holds only in-frame ones; the method was immunoSEQ multiplex PCR. The sample includes 200,000 to 250,000 clones, 70% to 90% of them seen just once. The specimen sequenced was PBMCs or T cells enriched from blood (not recorded which). These receptors came from a middle-aged woman with acute COVID-19.

The chain recombines TRBV10-3 with TRBJ2-1; 15 bases are shared with TRBD2. Losses at the gene ends were 6 bases for V and 6 bases for J; bases not matched to a gene: 3. This CDR3 is 15 amino acids long. CDR1 and CDR2 from the germline V gene are ENHRY and SYGVKD. CDR3 sequence reads: CAIRTGLAGGNEQFF. The CDR3 DNA is TGTGCCATCAGGACGGGACTAGCGGGGGGCAATGAGCAGTTCTTC.

The V and J genes are TRBV4-2 and TRBJ1-1; 12 bases agree with TRBD1. The ends lost 1 base at V and 4 bases at J; junction bases unmatched: 7. The CDR3 is 17 residues long. Germline CDR1 reads LGHNA; CDR2 reads YNFKEQ. CDR3 in amino acids: CASSQAQGQGAVTEAFF. The DNA of the CDR3 is TGTGCCAGCAGCCAAGCCCAGGGACAGGGGGCGGTCACTGAAGCTTTCTTT.

The chain recombines TRBV5-1 with TRBJ2-5; 7 bases line up with TRBD2. With V trimmed by 0 bases and J by 0 bases, 2 bases remained unmatched. CDR1 is SGHRS, CDR2 YFSETQ, per germline. This CDR3 is built from 15 residues. The CDR3 reads CASSLAAGDQETQYF. CDR3 nucleotide sequence: TGCGCCAGCAGCTTGGCCGCGGGGGACCAAGAGACCCAGTACTTC. The whole variable domain, remainder taken from reference TRBV5-1 and TRBJ2-5, is KAGVTQTPRYLIKTRGQQVTLSCSPISGHRSVSWYQQTPGQGLQFLFEYFSETQRNKGNFPGRFSGRQFSNSRSEMNVSTLELGDSALYLCASSLAAGDQETQYFGPGTRLLVL.

The gene calls are TRBV29-1 and TRBJ1-2; 8 nucleotides align to TRBD1. From germline, CDR1 is SQVTM and CDR2 ANQGSEA. V lost 4 bases, J lost 6 bases, and 10 bases stayed unmatched. This CDR3 spans 14 amino acids. This CDR3 reads CSVGGGRGHDGYTF. The CDR3 bases are TGCAGCGTTGGAGGAGGCAGGGGGCATGATGGCTACACCTTC.

V is TRBV27 and J is TRBJ2-7; 7 positions match TRBD2. The germline CDR1 and CDR2 sequences are MNHEY and SMNVEV (reference sequence). V lost 8 bases, J lost 6 bases, and 16 bases stayed unmatched. The CDR3 has 15 amino acids. The CDR3 bases are TGTGCCAGCTACTCGGGACTATACAGAAGTGGCGAGCAGTACTTC. It is translated as CASYSGLYRSGEQYF.

This rearrangement joins TRBV3-1 (or the pseudogene TRBV3-2) to TRBJ1-2; 7 positions match TRBD1. This CDR3 has 15 amino acids. Per germline, CDR1 LGHDT and CDR2 YNNKEL (reference sequence). V lost 6 bases to trimming and J lost 4 bases; unmatched junction nucleotides: 11. The CDR3 loop is CASRHTSRDSYGYTF. CDR3 DNA sequence: TGTGCCAGCAGACACACTTCCCGGGACAGCTATGGCTACACCTTC.

The chain uses TRBV29-1 and TRBJ2-1; D is unresolved. Germline CDR1 reads SQVTM; CDR2 reads ANQGSEA. The V gene lost 6 bases and the J gene lost 0 bases, with 6 bases spanning the gap. This CDR3 is built from 12 residues. This CDR3 reads CSVESSYNEQFF. CDR3 coding DNA: TGCAGCGTCGAGAGCTCCTACAATGAGCAGTTCTTC.

The chain is built from TRBV7-2 and TRBJ2-6; 10 nucleotides align to TRBD1. V gave up 2 bases and J gave up 4 bases; unmatched junction bases: 5. The germline CDR1 and CDR2 sequences are SGHTA and FQGNSA. The CDR3 consists of 17 residues. The CDR3: CASSLYGTGVGANVLTF. In DNA, the CDR3 is TGTGCCAGCAGCTTATATGGGACAGGGGTCGGGGCCAACGTCCTGACTTTC.

V gene TRBV19 combines with J gene TRBJ1-2; D perhaps matches TRBD1 (6 bases). Looked up from germline, CDR1 is LNHDA and CDR2 is SQIVND (reference sequence). The CDR3 consists of 15 residues. With 0 bases removed from V and 8 bases from J, the gap between germline ends came to 16 bases. The CDR3 spells CASSIDLGAVGGYTF. The CDR3 bases are TGTGCCAGTAGTATAGATTTGGGGGCTGTTGGCGGCTACACCTTC.

The chain carries TRBV6-5 and TRBJ1-2; TRBD1 matches 11 bases. The V gene end was trimmed by 6 bases and the J gene end by 7 bases; junction bases not matched to a gene: 4. Per germline, CDR1 MNHEY and CDR2 SVGAGI. The CDR3 contains 13 residues. In nucleotides, the CDR3 is TGTGCCAGCAGGGACAGGGGGCAACGTGGCTACACCTTC. Its translation: CASRDRGQRGYTF.

The J gene is TRBJ2-7, the V gene TRBV7-2, with D uncertain. V lost 1 base and J lost 0, with 7 bases in between. The CDR3 is made up of 14 amino acids. Germline values: CDR1 SGHTA, CDR2 FQGNSA. The CDR3 region is CASSLGASSYEQYF. The CDR3 bases are TGTGCCAGCAGCTTAGGGGCGAGCTCCTACGAGCAGTACTTC.

This clone was seen a handful of times. The rearrangement links TRBV7-2 to TRBJ1-5; tentatively, D is TRBD1 (6 bases). Germline CDR1 and CDR2: SGHTA and FQGNSA. CDR3 length equals 14 residues. V was cut by 3 bases and J by 4 bases, with 10 bases left in between. This chain's CDR3 is CASSFGQGNQPQHF. CDR3 coding DNA: TGTGCCAGCAGCTTTGGGCAGGGGAATCAGCCCCAGCATTTT.

For the CDR3, the DNA is TGTGCCAGCAGTCGGACCACTACCTGGGGGGAAAATGAGCAGTTCTTC. Translated: CASSRTTTWGENEQFF. The V and J genes are TRBV3-1 (or the pseudogene TRBV3-2) and TRBJ2-1; D possibly corresponds to TRBD2 (6 bases). Germline V gives CDR1 LGHDT, CDR2 YNNKEL (reference sequence). The CDR3 runs to 16 residues. The V end lost 6 bases, the J end lost 7 bases, and 22 bases lay between the germline ends.